This TCR beta chain was sequenced for a study of cytomegalovirus exposure and HLA in healthy donors. General study findings and limits: Association of 16,951 TCR beta sequences with HLA alleles was found at 0.05 false discovery rate in a later analysis.

PCR involved 60 Vbeta and 13 Jbeta primers. Profiled with immunoSEQ multiplex PCR; TCRdb holds only in-frame clones, not every one. The sample has tens of thousands of clones, roughly 69% seen once; the top ten hold roughly 6.3%. This clone came up a few times. Its cognate antigen is unknown. CDR3 length: 17 amino acids. Trimming removed 0 bases from V and 3 bases from J; junction bases left unmatched: 6. Germline CDR1 is MGHRA and CDR2 is YSYEKL. The chain has TRBV4-1 and TRBJ1-2, with 11 bases aligning to TRBD1. This TCR was sampled from a woman aged 30 to 39 in good health and CMV-seronegative. The specimen was PBMCs. CDR3 sequence reads: CASSQELGTGGYYGYTF. In DNA form, the CDR3 reads TGCGCCAGCAGCCAAGAGTTGGGGACAGGGGGGTACTATGGCTACACCTTC.